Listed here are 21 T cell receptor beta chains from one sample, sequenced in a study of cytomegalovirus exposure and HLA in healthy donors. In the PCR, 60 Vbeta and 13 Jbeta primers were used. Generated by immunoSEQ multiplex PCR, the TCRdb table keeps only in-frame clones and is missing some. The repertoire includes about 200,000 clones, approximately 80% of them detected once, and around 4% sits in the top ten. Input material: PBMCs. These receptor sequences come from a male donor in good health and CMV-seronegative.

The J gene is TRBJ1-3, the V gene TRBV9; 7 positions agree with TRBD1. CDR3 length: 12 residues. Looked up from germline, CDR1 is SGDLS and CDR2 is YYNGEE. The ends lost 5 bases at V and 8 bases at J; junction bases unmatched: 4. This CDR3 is CASRGTADTIYF. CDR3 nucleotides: TGTGCCAGCAGGGGGACAGCAGACACCATATATTTT. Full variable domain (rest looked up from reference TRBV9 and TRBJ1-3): DSGVTQTPKHLITATGQRVTLRCSPRSGDLSVYWYQQSLDQGLQFLIQYYNGEERAKGNILERFSAQQFPDLHSELNLSSLELGDSALYFCASRGTADTIYFGEGSWLTVV.

The CDR3: CASSRRTGRTQETQYF. CDR3 nucleotides: TGTGCCAGCAGCCGTAGGACAGGGAGGACTCAAGAGACCCAGTACTTC. This chain joins TRBV14 and TRBJ2-5; TRBD1 agrees at 8 bases. Trimming took 4 bases from V and 2 from J; bases not matched to a gene: 9. The germline CDR1 and CDR2 sequences are SGHDN and FVKESK. CDR3 length: 16 amino acids.

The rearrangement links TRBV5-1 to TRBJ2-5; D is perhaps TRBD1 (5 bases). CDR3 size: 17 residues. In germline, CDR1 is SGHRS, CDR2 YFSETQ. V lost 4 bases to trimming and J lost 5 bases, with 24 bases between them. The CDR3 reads CASSPGHHFNGVETQYF. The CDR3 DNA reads TGCGCCAGCAGCCCTGGACATCATTTTAATGGAGTGGAGACCCAGTACTTC.

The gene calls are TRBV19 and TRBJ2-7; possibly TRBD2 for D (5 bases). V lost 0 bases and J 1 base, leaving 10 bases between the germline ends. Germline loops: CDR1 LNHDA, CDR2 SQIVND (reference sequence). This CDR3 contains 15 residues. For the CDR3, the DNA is TGTGCCAGTAGTATAGATCCGGGATCTTCCTACGAGCAGTACTTC. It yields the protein CASSIDPGSSYEQYF.

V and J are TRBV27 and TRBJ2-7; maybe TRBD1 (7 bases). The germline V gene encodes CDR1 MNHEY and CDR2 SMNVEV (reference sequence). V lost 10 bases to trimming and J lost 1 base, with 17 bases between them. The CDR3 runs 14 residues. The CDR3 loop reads CATQPTGTSYEQYF. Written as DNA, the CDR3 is TGTGCCACCCAACCGACAGGGACTTCCTACGAGCAGTACTTC.

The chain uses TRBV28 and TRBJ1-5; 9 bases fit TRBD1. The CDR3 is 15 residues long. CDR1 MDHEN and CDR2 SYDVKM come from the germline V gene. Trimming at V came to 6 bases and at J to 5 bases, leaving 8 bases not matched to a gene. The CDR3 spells CASSAYRGPHQPQHF. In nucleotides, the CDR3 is TGTGCCAGCAGCGCTTACAGGGGGCCTCATCAGCCCCAGCATTTT.

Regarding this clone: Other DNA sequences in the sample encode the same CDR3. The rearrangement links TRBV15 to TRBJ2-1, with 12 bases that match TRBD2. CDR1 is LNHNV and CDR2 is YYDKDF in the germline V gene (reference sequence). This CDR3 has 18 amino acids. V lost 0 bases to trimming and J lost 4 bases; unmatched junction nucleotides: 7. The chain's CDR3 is CATSRDMTSGSKYNEQFF. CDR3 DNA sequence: TGTGCCACCAGCAGAGATATGACTAGCGGGAGCAAGTACAATGAGCAGTTCTTC.

The CDR3, as DNA: TGTGCCAGCTCACCATCCCGACAGGGGAACACTGAAGCTTTCTTT. Translation gives CASSPSRQGNTEAFF. The V and J genes are TRBV18 and TRBJ1-1; 7 bases are shared with TRBD1. V lost 2 bases and J lost 1; bases outside the gene matches: 4. Germline lookup yields CDR1 KGHSH and CDR2 LQKENI. The CDR3 has 15 residues.

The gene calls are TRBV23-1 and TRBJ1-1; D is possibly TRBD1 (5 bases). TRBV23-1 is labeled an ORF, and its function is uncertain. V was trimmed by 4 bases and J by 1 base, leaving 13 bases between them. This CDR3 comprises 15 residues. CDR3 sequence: CASSPPSGPNTEAFF. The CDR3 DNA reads TGCGCCAGCAGTCCCCCCTCAGGGCCGAACACTGAAGCTTTCTTT.

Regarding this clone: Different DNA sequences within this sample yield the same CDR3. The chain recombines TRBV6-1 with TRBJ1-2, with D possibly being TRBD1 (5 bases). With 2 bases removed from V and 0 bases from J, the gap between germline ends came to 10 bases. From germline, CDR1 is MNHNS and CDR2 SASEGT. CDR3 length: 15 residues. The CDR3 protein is CASSEWGVTNYGYTF. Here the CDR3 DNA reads TGTGCCAGCAGTGAATGGGGGGTCACTAACTATGGCTACACCTTC.

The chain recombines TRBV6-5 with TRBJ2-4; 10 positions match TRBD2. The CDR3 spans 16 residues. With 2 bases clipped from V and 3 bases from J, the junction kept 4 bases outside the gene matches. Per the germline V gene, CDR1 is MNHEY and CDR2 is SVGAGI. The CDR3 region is CASSYRASGGKNIQYF. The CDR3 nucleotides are TGTGCCAGCAGTTACAGGGCTAGCGGGGGCAAAAACATTCAGTACTTC.

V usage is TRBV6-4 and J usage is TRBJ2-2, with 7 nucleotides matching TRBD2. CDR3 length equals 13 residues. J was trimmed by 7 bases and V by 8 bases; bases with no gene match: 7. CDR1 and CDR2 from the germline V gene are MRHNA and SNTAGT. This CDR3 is CASRGGSGGELFF. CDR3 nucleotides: TGTGCCAGCCGGGGAGGGTCCGGCGGGGAGCTGTTTTTT.

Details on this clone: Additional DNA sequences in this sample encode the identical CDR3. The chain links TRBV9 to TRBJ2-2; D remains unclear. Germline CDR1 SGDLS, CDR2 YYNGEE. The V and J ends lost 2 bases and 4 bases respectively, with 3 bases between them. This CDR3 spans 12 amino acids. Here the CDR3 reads CASSVSTGELFF. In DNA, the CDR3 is TGTGCCAGCAGCGTGAGCACCGGGGAGCTGTTTTTT.

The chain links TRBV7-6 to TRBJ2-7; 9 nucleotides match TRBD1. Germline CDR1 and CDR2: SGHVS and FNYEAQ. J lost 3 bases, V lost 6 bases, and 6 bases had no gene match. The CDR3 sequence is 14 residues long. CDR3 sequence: CASSSRDRDYEQYF. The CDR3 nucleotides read TGTGCCAGCAGTTCCCGGGACAGGGACTACGAGCAGTACTTC.

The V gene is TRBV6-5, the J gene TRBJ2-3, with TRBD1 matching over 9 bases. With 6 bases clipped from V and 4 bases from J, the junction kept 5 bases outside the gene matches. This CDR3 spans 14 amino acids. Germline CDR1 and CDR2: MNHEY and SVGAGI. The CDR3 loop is CASSSGTGSDTQYF. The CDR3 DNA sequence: TGTGCCAGCAGCTCCGGGACAGGGTCAGATACGCAGTATTTT.

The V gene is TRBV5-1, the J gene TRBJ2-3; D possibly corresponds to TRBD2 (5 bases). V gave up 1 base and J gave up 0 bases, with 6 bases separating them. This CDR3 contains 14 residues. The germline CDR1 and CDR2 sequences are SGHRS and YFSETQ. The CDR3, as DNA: TGCGCCAGCAGCTTGCGGGGTAGCACAGATACGCAGTATTTT. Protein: CASSLRGSTDTQYF.

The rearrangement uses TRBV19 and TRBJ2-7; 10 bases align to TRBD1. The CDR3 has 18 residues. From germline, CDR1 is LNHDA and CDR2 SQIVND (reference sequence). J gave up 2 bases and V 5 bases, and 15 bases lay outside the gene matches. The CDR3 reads CASSFPDRGLQTTYEQYF. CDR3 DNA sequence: TGTGCCAGTAGTTTCCCCGACAGGGGGCTACAGACTACCTACGAGCAGTACTTC.

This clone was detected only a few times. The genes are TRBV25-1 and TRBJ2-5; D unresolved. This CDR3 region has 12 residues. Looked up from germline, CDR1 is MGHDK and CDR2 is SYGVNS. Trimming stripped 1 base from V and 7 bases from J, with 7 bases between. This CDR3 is CASSEFGGTQYF. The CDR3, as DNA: TGTGCCAGCAGTGAATTCGGCGGGACCCAGTACTTC.

CDR3 region: CASSQTEINQPQHF. DNA of the CDR3: TGTGCCAGCAGTCAGACAGAAATTAATCAGCCCCAGCATTTT. The gene calls are TRBV25-1 and TRBJ1-5; a weak D match, TRBD1 (5 bases). Germline V gene sequence: CDR1 MGHDK, CDR2 SYGVNS. This CDR3 is built from 14 residues. V was shortened by 5 bases and J by 4 bases, with 12 bases between the two germline ends.

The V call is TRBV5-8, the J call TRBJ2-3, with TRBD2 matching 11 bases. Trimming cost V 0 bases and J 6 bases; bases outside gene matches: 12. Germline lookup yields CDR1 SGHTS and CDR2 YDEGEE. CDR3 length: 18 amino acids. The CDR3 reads CASSLAPLAGARMDTQYF. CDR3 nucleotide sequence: TGTGCCAGCAGCTTGGCCCCACTAGCGGGAGCTAGAATGGATACGCAGTATTTT.

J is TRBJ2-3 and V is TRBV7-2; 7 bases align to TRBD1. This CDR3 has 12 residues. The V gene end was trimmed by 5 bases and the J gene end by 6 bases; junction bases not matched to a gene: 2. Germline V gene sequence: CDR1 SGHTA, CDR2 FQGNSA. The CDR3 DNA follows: TGTGCCAGCAGCATGACAGGGGATACGCAGTATTTT. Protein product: CASSMTGDTQYF.